This is a list of T cell receptor beta chains from one sample in a study of T cells in Graves' hyperthyroidism and ophthalmopathy. MiXCR was run by TCRdb on the multiplex PCR reads, yielding one entry per CDR3 protein. The table shows approximately 370,000 distinct CDR3 sequences, with roughly a sixth occurring only once. Sequencing was done on a sample of blood. The receptors stem from a woman aged 30 to 39 with Graves' hyperthyroidism that later progressed to Graves' ophthalmopathy. The CDR3 runs from the conserved cysteine through the conserved F or W. The D gene is left open where the match is weak. Not all rows give a size; the values are once, few, many and, for expanded clones, a class.

v_call	d_call	clone_size	j_call	cdr3_aa	cdr3_nt
TRBV7-9	TRBD1	many	TRBJ1-1	CASSFTGAPEAFF	TGTGCCAGCAGCTTTACAGGGGCCCCTGAAGCTTTCTTT
TRBV28	-	many	TRBJ2-5	CASSSVGAAQETQYF	TGTGCCAGCAGCAGCGTGGGCGCAGCACAAGAGACCCAGTACTTC
TRBV6-1	-	-	TRBJ2-7	CASSAGGDRDDEQYF	TGTGCCAGCAGTGCGGGAGGGGACAGGGACGACGAGCAGTACTTC
TRBV27	-	few	TRBJ2-2	CASSLSRGGWGTKELFF	TGTGCCAGCAGTTTATCGAGGGGAGGTTGGGGTACGAAGGAGCTGTTTTTT
TRBV15	-	many	TRBJ2-7	CATSRGGANSYEQYF	TGTGCCACCAGCAGAGGAGGGGCCAACTCCTACGAGCAGTACTTC
TRBV10-2	-	many	TRBJ1-2	CASSQGPHTYGYTF	TGCGCCAGCAGTCAGGGTCCTCACACCTATGGCTACACCTTC
TRBV20-1	-	-	TRBJ2-1	CSARVPRQGGNEQFF	TGCAGTGCTAGGGTACCCCGGCAGGGTGGGAATGAGCAGTTCTTC
TRBV5-1	-	-	TRBJ2-5	CASSLGRDFETQYF	TGCGCCAGCAGCTTGGGAAGGGATTTCGAGACCCAGTACTTC
TRBV20-1	-	-	TRBJ2-3	CSARPFREDSTDTQYF	TGCAGTGCTAGGCCTTTCAGGGAGGATAGCACAGATACGCAGTATTTT
TRBV7-9	TRBD2	many	TRBJ2-3	CASSFWTSGSPDTQYF	TGTGCCAGCAGCTTTTGGACTAGCGGGAGCCCAGATACGCAGTATTTT
TRBV28	TRBD1	many	TRBJ2-5	CASSRPGQGNQETQYF	TGTGCCAGCAGTCGCCCGGGACAGGGTAATCAAGAGACCCAGTACTTC
TRBV5-1	TRBD1	-	TRBJ1-2	CASSLWYRGYGYTF	TGCGCCAGCAGCTTGTGGTACAGGGGATATGGCTACACCTTC
TRBV14	TRBD1	-	TRBJ2-5	CASSQEWTGGHQETQYF	TGTGCCAGCAGCCAAGAATGGACAGGGGGCCACCAAGAGACCCAGTACTTC
TRBV13	-	few	TRBJ2-1	CASSFTSGGLKREQFF	TGTGCCAGCAGCTTTACGTCAGGCGGGTTAAAACGGGAGCAGTTCTTC
TRBV24-1	-	-	TRBJ2-7	CATSDLQEQYF	TGTGCCACCAGTGATTTGCAAGAGCAGTACTTC
TRBV20-1	TRBD2	many	TRBJ2-7	CSASLAGTSGSGFWDEQYF	TGCAGTGCTTCCCTTGCGGGGACTAGCGGGAGCGGTTTTTGGGACGAGCAGTACTTC
TRBV11-2	-	many	TRBJ2-3	CASSLEISRTDTQYF	TGTGCCAGCAGTTTAGAAATTTCCCGCACAGATACGCAGTATTTT
TRBV20-1	TRBD1	few	TRBJ2-7	CSARSGQGADYEQYF	TGCAGTGCTAGAAGCGGACAGGGGGCGGACTACGAGCAGTACTTC
TRBV2	-	-	TRBJ2-3	CASSDNWSTDTQYF	TGTGCCAGCAGTGACAACTGGTCCACAGATACGCAGTATTTT
TRBV27	-	many	TRBJ1-1	CASSLEGGVTEAFF	TGTGCCAGCAGTTTAGAGGGAGGGGTTACTGAAGCTTTCTTT
TRBV3-1	-	-	TRBJ1-2	CASSNREAGAYGYTF	TGTGCCAGCAGCAATCGAGAGGCTGGGGCCTATGGCTACACCTTC
TRBV27	TRBD2	many	TRBJ2-7	CASSLSGGRYYEQYF	TGTGCCAGCAGTTTATCGGGCGGGAGGTACTACGAGCAGTACTTC
TRBV3-1	TRBD1	few	TRBJ1-5	CASSQGDRADQPQHF	TGTGCCAGCAGCCAGGGAGACAGGGCAGATCAGCCCCAGCATTTT
TRBV7-3	-	-	TRBJ2-1	CASSLRMSSYNEQFF	TGTGCCAGCAGCTTACGGATGAGCTCCTACAATGAGCAGTTCTTC
TRBV28	-	many	TRBJ2-3	CASGLAATDTQYF	TGTGCCAGCGGCCTCGCGGCCACAGATACGCAGTATTTT
TRBV12-3/TRBV12-4	TRBD2	-	TRBJ2-1	CASSKAGGSYNEQFF	TGTGCCAGCAGTAAAGCGGGAGGTTCCTACAATGAGCAGTTCTTC
TRBV10-3	-	-	TRBJ1-1	CAISVSGANTEAFF	TGTGCCATCAGTGTCTCCGGGGCGAACACTGAAGCTTTCTTT
TRBV3-1	TRBD1	few	TRBJ1-5	CASSLGQGKTNQPQHF	TGTGCCAGCAGCTTGGGACAGGGGAAAACCAATCAGCCCCAGCATTTT
TRBV2	-	many	TRBJ2-5	CASSEVLRPETQYF	TGTGCCAGCAGTGAGGTACTTCGCCCAGAGACCCAGTACTTC
TRBV19	-	once	TRBJ2-2	CASKLDVWASGELFF	TGTGCCAGTAAGCTTGACGTCTGGGCGTCCGGGGAGCTGTTTTTT
TRBV6-6	TRBD1	few	TRBJ2-5	CASSYYSGQGQETQYF	TGTGCCAGCAGTTACTACTCCGGACAGGGCCAAGAGACCCAGTACTTC
TRBV7-6	TRBD1	-	TRBJ1-1	CASSLALGQGNTEAFF	TGTGCCAGCAGCTTAGCTCTTGGACAGGGGAACACTGAAGCTTTCTTT
TRBV7-9	-	many	TRBJ2-7	CASRPGGGPHEQYF	TGTGCCAGCAGACCAGGTGGGGGTCCCCACGAGCAGTACTTC
TRBV12-3/TRBV12-4	-	many	TRBJ2-3	CASGLGAGVTDTQYF	TGTGCCAGTGGCTTGGGTGCAGGGGTAACAGATACGCAGTATTTT
TRBV28	TRBD2	many	TRBJ2-7	CASSPEKRERSYEQYF	TGTGCCAGCAGTCCAGAGAAGCGGGAGAGGTCCTACGAGCAGTACTTC
TRBV20-1	-	-	TRBJ2-7	CSASNPPGEQYF	TGCAGTGCTAGTAATCCTCCAGGCGAGCAGTACTTC
TRBV6-5	-	-	TRBJ2-2	CASSFTRGGANTGELFF	TGTGCCAGCAGTTTCACCCGGGGCGGGGCCAACACCGGGGAGCTGTTTTTT
TRBV20-1	-	once	TRBJ2-2	CSAPSRGNTGELFF	TGCAGTGCCCCCTCGAGGGGTAACACCGGGGAGCTGTTTTTT
TRBV7-8	-	many	TRBJ2-5	CASSLAGFQETQYF	TGTGCCAGCAGCTTAGCGGGCTTCCAAGAGACCCAGTACTTC
TRBV29-1	-	many	TRBJ2-5	CSVDSREAVYQETQYF	TGCAGCGTTGACTCCCGGGAAGCAGTGTACCAAGAGACCCAGTACTTC
TRBV5-4	-	many	TRBJ2-1	CASSLDPQTSSYNEQFF	TGTGCCAGCAGCTTGGACCCGCAGACGAGCTCCTACAATGAGCAGTTCTTC
TRBV27	-	many	TRBJ1-2	CASSPLPGREYGYTF	TGTGCCAGCAGTCCGCTCCCTGGGCGAGAATATGGCTACACCTTC
TRBV12-3/TRBV12-4	-	-	TRBJ2-2	CASSPKASGAGELFF	TGTGCCAGCAGCCCAAAAGCGTCGGGCGCCGGGGAGCTGTTTTTT
TRBV5-1	TRBD1	-	TRBJ2-2	CASSLHTGEVTGELFF	TGCGCCAGCAGCTTGCATACAGGGGAAGTAACCGGGGAGCTGTTTTTT
TRBV5-1	TRBD1	-	TRBJ1-1	CASSQDRGWGVAEAFF	TGCGCCAGCTCCCAGGACAGGGGGTGGGGTGTCGCTGAAGCTTTCTTT
TRBV19	-	-	TRBJ1-2	CASIAGSPHGYTF	TGTGCCAGTATAGCGGGCAGCCCCCATGGCTACACCTTC
TRBV7-8	TRBD1	-	TRBJ2-1	CASSTPDRENNEQFF	TGTGCCAGCAGCACCCCGGACAGGGAGAATAATGAGCAGTTCTTC
TRBV5-5	-	-	TRBJ1-5	CASSRTMGSGDQPHHF	TGTGCCAGCAGCCGGACGATGGGGTCAGGCGATCAGCCCCATCATTTT
TRBV6-1	-	-	TRBJ2-2	CASRAGSNTGELFF	TGTGCCAGCAGGGCCGGATCTAACACCGGGGAGCTGTTTTTT
TRBV11-2	-	many	TRBJ1-1	CASSLKINTEAFF	TGTGCCAGCAGCTTGAAGATAAACACTGAAGCTTTCTTT
TRBV28	-	few	TRBJ1-6	CASSLYRDSPLHF	TGTGCCAGCAGTTTATACCGGGATTCACCCCTCCACTTT
TRBV6-2/TRBV6-3	TRBD1	-	TRBJ1-4	CASTDKTGTGAEKLFF	TGTGCCAGCACCGACAAAACCGGGACAGGGGCCGAAAAACTGTTTTTT
TRBV19	-	many	TRBJ2-1	CARERNVQADNEQFF	TGTGCCAGGGAACGAAACGTGCAGGCTGACAATGAGCAGTTCTTC
TRBV7-9	-	many	TRBJ2-1	CASSFLANYNEQFF	TGTGCCAGCAGCTTTCTAGCGAACTACAATGAGCAGTTCTTC
TRBV5-8	TRBD1	many	TRBJ2-3	CASSWGGQGGTDTQYF	TGTGCCAGCAGCTGGGGCGGACAGGGAGGCACAGATACGCAGTATTTT
TRBV4-1	TRBD2	-	TRBJ2-1	CASSQDFGTSGKVEQFF	TGCGCCAGCAGCCAAGACTTCGGGACTAGCGGGAAGGTTGAGCAGTTCTTC
TRBV4-1	-	-	TRBJ1-2	CASSQDIRGRANYGYTF	TGCGCCAGCAGCCAAGATATCAGGGGACGTGCTAACTATGGCTACACCTTC
TRBV20-1	-	-	TRBJ1-5	CSARDRRTGQHF	TGCAGTGCTAGAGATCGCAGGACCGGCCAGCATTTT
TRBV18	-	-	TRBJ1-4	CASSPDKTVINEKLFF	TGTGCCAGCTCACCGGATAAGACAGTTATTAATGAAAAACTGTTTTTT